This T cell receptor beta chain was recovered during a study of T cell responses to AZD1222 COVID-19 vaccine. Whole-study context: Analysis merged second doses at about 4 or about 12 weeks.

The data were produced by immunoSEQ multiplex PCR, yet TCRdb's version contains in-frame clones alone and is incomplete. Here the sample spans about 94,000 clones, over 75% being singletons. The CDR3 length is 14 residues. The V gene end was trimmed by 0 bases and the J gene end by 11 bases; junction bases not matched to a gene: 10. Germline CDR1 reads GTSNPN; CDR2 reads SVGIG (reference sequence). As to this clone: Its cognate antigen is unknown.

General study points: Increases in Spike-specific TCR breadth and depth were seen after two AZD1222 doses. Among AZD1222 vaccinees, only six were seropositive at baseline.

The genes are TRBV30 and TRBJ1-5, with TRBD1 matching 7 bases. The sample was peripheral blood, taken on day 0 of AZD1222 vaccination. This TCR was sampled from an adult in good health. CDR3 protein: CAWSVGRGGLTQHF. CDR3 coding DNA: TGTGCCTGGAGTGTCGGCAGGGGGGGGTTGACCCAGCATTTT.